Shown below are 26 T cell receptor beta chains from a single sample sequenced in a study of OX40 agonist ivuxolimab in advanced cancers. TCRdb's copy holds only in-frame clones and misses some; the assay was immunoSEQ multiplex PCR. The data show more than 95,000 clones, around 90% seen once. Source: CD4+ or CD8+ T cells sorted from blood, taken in a trial of the OX40 agonist ivuxolimab. Receptor source: an adult with an advanced solid tumor such as melanoma, head and neck, liver or kidney cancer.

The CDR3 bases are TGTGCCAGCGGCGAGACAGGGAACTCCTACGAGCAGTACTTC. This translates into CASGETGNSYEQYF. The genes are TRBV21-1 and TRBJ2-7; the tabulated D call, TRBD1, remains unverified against the DNA. TRBV21-1 is a pseudogene segment. The CDR3 has 14 amino acids.

This chain joins TRBV7-2 and TRBJ2-1; 10 bases map to TRBD2. The CDR3 is 16 residues long. CDR1 is SGHTA and CDR2 is FQGNSA in the germline V gene. With 4 bases clipped from V and 7 bases from J, the junction kept 10 bases outside the gene matches. The CDR3 sequence is CASSSQLAGVTNEQFF. CDR3 bases: TGTGCCAGCAGCTCGCAGCTAGCGGGAGTTACGAATGAGCAGTTCTTC.

V usage is TRBV6-1 and J usage is TRBJ2-1; 9 nucleotides line up with TRBD1. Germline trimming cut 6 bases from V and 2 bases from J; bases unmatched to any gene: 5. The germline V gene has CDR1 MNHNS and CDR2 SASEGT. The CDR3 has 15 residues. The CDR3 protein is CASRLDRGPYNEQFF. CDR3 sequence (DNA): TGTGCCAGCAGGTTGGACAGGGGCCCCTACAATGAGCAGTTCTTC.

The chain recombines TRBV27 with TRBJ2-3; TRBD1 might be the D (6 bases). CDR3 length: 18 residues. CDR1 and CDR2 from the germline V gene are MNHEY and SMNVEV (reference sequence). Trimming took off 8 bases at V and 0 bases at J, with 24 bases between the two ends. The CDR3 DNA reads TGTGCCAGCCGTCCCCTGACCTGGACAGTGGGGAGCACAGATACGCAGTATTTT. It translates to CASRPLTWTVGSTDTQYF.

This sequence joins TRBV6-5 and TRBJ1-1; the D is unclear. The CDR3 totals 13 residues. The V and J ends lost 0 bases and 5 bases respectively, with 7 bases between them. Germline CDR1 and CDR2: MNHEY and SVGAGI. CDR3 bases: TGTGCCAGCAGTTACTCGCCAAAGACTGAAGCTTTCTTT. It encodes CASSYSPKTEAFF.

V is TRBV28 and J is TRBJ1-4; possibly TRBD1 for D (5 bases). The CDR3 contains 18 residues. Trimming removed 2 bases from V and 0 bases from J, with 16 bases in between. From germline, CDR1 is MDHEN and CDR2 SYDVKM. CDR3 bases: TGTGCCAGCAGTTTAACCACGGGACGGAGAGCAACTAATGAAAAACTGTTTTTT. Amino acid sequence: CASSLTTGRRATNEKLFF.

The V and J genes are TRBV28 and TRBJ1-4, with unresolved D. V gave up 11 bases and J gave up 1 base, with 14 bases separating them. There are 14 residues in the CDR3. CDR1 and CDR2 from the germline V gene are MDHEN and SYDVKM. CDR3 in amino acids: CASSGTKTNEKLFF. As DNA, the CDR3 is TGTGCCTCCTCAGGAACTAAAACTAATGAAAAACTGTTTTTT.

This clone was seen a single time. V is TRBV28 and J is TRBJ1-5; 7 positions match TRBD1. Germline CDR1 reads MDHEN; CDR2 reads SYDVKM. The trim removed 5 bases at V and 7 bases at J, leaving 17 bases unmatched. The CDR3 loop spans 17 amino acids. The CDR3 loop is CASSRQGNRLIGQPQHF. CDR3 coding DNA: TGTGCCAGCAGTAGACAGGGAAACCGTTTAATCGGGCAGCCCCAGCATTTT.

This clone was found once. This rearrangement joins TRBV2 to TRBJ2-2; D is uncertain. Germline CDR1 and CDR2: SNHLY and FYNNEI. The ends were cut back, 8 bases at V and 3 bases at J, with 10 bases in the middle. The CDR3 totals 13 residues. The CDR3 loop is CASALSYTGELFF. The DNA of the CDR3 is TGTGCCAGCGCTCTTTCGTACACCGGGGAGCTGTTTTTT.

This rearrangement joins TRBV27 to TRBJ2-7, with TRBD2 identical over 12 bases. V trimming: 7 bases; J trimming: 5 bases; junction bases outside the gene matches: 9. Germline values: CDR1 MNHEY, CDR2 SMNVEV (reference sequence). The CDR3 covers 15 residues. The CDR3 is CASTPLAGGPNEQYF. Written as DNA, the CDR3 is TGTGCCAGCACCCCCCTAGCGGGAGGGCCCAACGAGCAGTACTTC.

The genes are TRBV7-2 and TRBJ2-1, with D tentatively TRBD2 (6 bases). This CDR3 is built from 15 residues. Looked up from germline, CDR1 is SGHTA and CDR2 is FQGNSA. The V end was cut by 2 bases, the J end by 1 base, with 9 bases between. CDR3: CASSLISGSYNEQFF. The CDR3 nucleotides are TGTGCCAGCAGCTTAATTAGCGGATCCTACAATGAGCAGTTCTTC. The variable domain in full, with the rest retrieved from reference TRBV7-2 and TRBJ2-1, is GAGVSQSPSNKVTEKGKDVELRCDPISGHTALYWYRQSLGQGLEFLIYFQGNSAPDKSGLPSDRFSAERTGGSVSTLTIQRTQQEDSAVYLCASSLISGSYNEQFFGPGTRLTVL.

The V call is TRBV28, the J call TRBJ2-4; 10 bases map to TRBD1. Germline V gene sequence: CDR1 MDHEN, CDR2 SYDVKM. V lost 5 bases and J lost 7; bases outside the gene matches: 8. The CDR3 sequence is 15 residues long. The DNA of the CDR3 is TGTGCCAGCAGTCCGTCCGGGACAGGGGTGAACATTCAGTACTTC. Residues: CASSPSGTGVNIQYF.

In this sample, this clone turned up a few times. The chain carries TRBV5-4 and TRBJ1-2; possible D gene TRBD1, 5 bases. CDR3 length equals 14 residues. Germline values: CDR1 SGHNT, CDR2 YYREEE (reference sequence). V was clipped by 2 bases and J by 8 bases, with 16 bases between them. The DNA of the CDR3 is TGTGCCAGCAGCTTCGAGGGACGGTCGGCGGGCTACACCTTC. Protein: CASSFEGRSAGYTF.

This clone was seen a handful of times. This chain uses TRBV27 with TRBJ2-7; TRBD1 aligns across 9 bases. With 5 bases clipped from V and 5 bases from J, the junction kept 4 bases outside the gene matches. The CDR3 runs to 13 residues. Germline CDR1 and CDR2: MNHEY and SMNVEV (reference sequence). This CDR3 is CASSTGGADEQYF. The CDR3 bases are TGTGCCAGCAGTACAGGGGGCGCGGACGAGCAGTACTTC.

The DNA of the CDR3 is TGTGCCAGCAGTGTATACGAGCAGTACTTC. Protein: CASSVYEQYF. The chain employs TRBV2 and TRBJ2-7, with no clear D. Deletions cut 4 bases from V and 4 bases from J, with 2 bases between. CDR1 is SNHLY and CDR2 is FYNNEI in the germline V gene. The CDR3 covers 10 residues.

The chain is built from TRBV7-9 and TRBJ1-2, with 7 nucleotides matching TRBD1. V lost 1 base to trimming and J lost 2 bases; unmatched junction nucleotides: 4. CDR3 length: 15 residues. Germline assignment: CDR1 SEHNR and CDR2 FQNEAQ (reference sequence). The CDR3 region has the DNA TGTGCCAGCAGCTTAGAGGCAGGGGGGAACTATGGCTACACCTTC. Protein product: CASSLEAGGNYGYTF.

Concerning this clone: This same CDR3 is encoded by further DNA sequences in the sample. V usage is TRBV7-3 and J usage is TRBJ2-5; D unresolved. The ends were cut back, 0 bases at V and 0 bases at J, with 5 bases in the middle. CDR1 SGHTA and CDR2 FQGTGA come from the germline V gene. This CDR3 comprises 14 residues. CDR3 sequence: CASSLTGYQETQYF. The CDR3 DNA follows: TGTGCCAGCAGCTTAACAGGGTACCAAGAGACCCAGTACTTC.

The V gene is TRBV7-3, the J gene TRBJ2-1; D is ambiguous. With 3 bases removed from V and 9 bases from J, the gap between germline ends came to 9 bases. Germline lookup yields CDR1 SGHTA and CDR2 FQGTGA. The CDR3 is 12 amino acids. CDR3 protein: CASSFLYGEQFF. The CDR3 DNA reads TGTGCCAGCAGCTTTTTGTATGGTGAGCAGTTCTTC.

The rearrangement joins TRBV15 to TRBJ1-5; D gene uncertain. CDR3 length: 14 amino acids. Trimming left V 0 bases short and J 0 bases short, with 3 bases between. Germline lookup yields CDR1 LNHNV and CDR2 YYDKDF (reference sequence). The CDR3 is CATSRDSSNQPQHF. The CDR3 DNA sequence: TGTGCCACCAGCAGAGATTCTAGCAATCAGCCCCAGCATTTT.

The rearrangement uses TRBV21-1 and TRBJ2-2; TRBD2, the table's D call, lacks a check against the DNA. TRBV21-1 is noted as a pseudogene. The CDR3 has 17 residues. The CDR3 DNA follows: TGTGCCAGCAGCAATCCGACTAGCGGGATGAACACCGGGGAGCTGTTTTTT. The encoded protein is CASSNPTSGMNTGELFF.

The rearrangement links TRBV27 to TRBJ1-3; D remains unclear. The CDR3 contains 14 residues. Trimming cost V 6 bases and J 0 bases, with 9 bases left between them. The germline V gene encodes CDR1 MNHEY and CDR2 SMNVEV (reference sequence). In DNA form, the CDR3 reads TGTGCCAGCAGCGGAGGGTTCTCTGGAAACACCATATATTTT. Its protein is CASSGGFSGNTIYF.

This chain connects TRBV28 to TRBJ1-1, with TRBD1 identical over 8 bases. The V gene end was trimmed by 3 bases and the J gene end by 8 bases; junction bases not matched to a gene: 2. Germline assignment: CDR1 MDHEN and CDR2 SYDVKM. This CDR3 spans 12 amino acids. CDR3 region: CASSFWTGEAFF. The CDR3 DNA follows: TGTGCCAGCAGTTTCTGGACAGGGGAAGCTTTCTTT. Complete variable domain (other parts from reference TRBV28 and TRBJ1-1): DVKVTQSSRYLVKRTGEKVFLECVQDMDHENMFWYRQDPGLGLRLIYFSYDVKMKEKGDIPEGYSVSREKKERFSLILESASTNQTSMYLCASSFWTGEAFFGQGTRLTVV.

This rearrangement joins TRBV6-1 to TRBJ2-7, with D unresolved. This CDR3 comprises 13 residues. Trimming shortened V by 3 bases and J by 5 bases, and 11 bases separated the two germline ends. CDR1 and CDR2 (germline): MNHNS, SASEGT. The CDR3 region has the DNA TGTGCCAGCAGTGACTGGGTGATTCACGAGCAGTACTTC. Translation: CASSDWVIHEQYF.

V usage is TRBV4-2 and J usage is TRBJ2-1, with 8 positions matching TRBD1. This CDR3 contains 15 residues. Per the germline V gene, CDR1 is LGHNA and CDR2 is YNFKEQ. Unmatched junction bases numbered 11, after V lost 3 bases and J lost 10 bases. The DNA for the CDR3 is TGTGCCAGCAGCCACCTGGGACAGGTCGGGGAGGAGCAGTTCTTC. Protein product: CASSHLGQVGEEQFF.

The chain joins TRBV6-5 to TRBJ1-2, with D possibly matching TRBD1 (6 bases). The CDR3 runs 15 residues. Trimming stripped 6 bases from V and 2 bases from J, with 16 bases between. Germline-derived CDR1 and CDR2 are MNHEY and SVGAGI. In nucleotides, the CDR3 is TGTGCCAGCAGATTACTCCCTGACAGGAACTATGGCTACACCTTC. Amino acid sequence: CASRLLPDRNYGYTF.

The rearrangement links TRBV4-2 to TRBJ2-2, with 8 bases lining up with TRBD2. The CDR3 covers 16 residues. With V trimmed by 2 bases and J by 3 bases, 5 bases remained unmatched. Germline V gene data show CDR1 as LGHNA and CDR2 as YNFKEQ. CDR3 sequence reads: CASSQPGLDDTGELFF. As DNA, the CDR3 is TGTGCCAGCAGCCAACCGGGACTAGATGACACCGGGGAGCTGTTTTTT.